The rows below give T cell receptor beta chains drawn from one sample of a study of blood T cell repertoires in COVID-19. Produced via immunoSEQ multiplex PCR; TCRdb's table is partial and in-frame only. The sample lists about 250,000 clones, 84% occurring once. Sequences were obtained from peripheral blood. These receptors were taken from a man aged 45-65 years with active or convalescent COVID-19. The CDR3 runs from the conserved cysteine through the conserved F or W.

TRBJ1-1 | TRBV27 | CASSWGGIGTEAFF
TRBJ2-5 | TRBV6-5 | CASSYLRGETQYF
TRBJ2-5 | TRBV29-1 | CSVEGTSGATQYF
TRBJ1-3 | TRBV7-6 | CASSLEAGPGSGNTIYF
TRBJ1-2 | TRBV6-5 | CASSLTGGTSYGYTF
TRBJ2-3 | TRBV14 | CASTRQGSDTQYF
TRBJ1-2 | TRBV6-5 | CASSYPGGDYTF
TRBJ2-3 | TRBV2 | CASSISGGSDTQYF
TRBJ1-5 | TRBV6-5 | CASANRGTQPQHF
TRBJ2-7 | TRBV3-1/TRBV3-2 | CASSQDLGDSDYEQYF
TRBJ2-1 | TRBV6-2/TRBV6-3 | CASSEAGGPRDEQFF
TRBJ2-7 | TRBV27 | CASSLWADYEQYF
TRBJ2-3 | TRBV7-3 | CASSLHGGGTDTQYF
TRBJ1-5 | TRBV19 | CASSIQDRHQPQHF
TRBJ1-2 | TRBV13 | CASSQDRYGYTF
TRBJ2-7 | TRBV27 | CASSLKGNPYEQYF
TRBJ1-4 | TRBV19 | CASSMRQGYGEKLFF
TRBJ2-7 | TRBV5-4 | CASSIGLASGYEQYF
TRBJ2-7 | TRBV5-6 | CASSLVGQGDLVEQYF
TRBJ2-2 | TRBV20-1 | CSASRAGDFFANTGELFF
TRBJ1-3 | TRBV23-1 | CASSRGTAGNTIYF
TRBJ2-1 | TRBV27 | CASSSSGGWVEQFF
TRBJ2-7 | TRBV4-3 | CASSPGLAGTSYEQYF
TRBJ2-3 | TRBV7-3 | CASSLTRASGGHTDTQYF
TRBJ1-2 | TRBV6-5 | CASSYGTTNYGYTF
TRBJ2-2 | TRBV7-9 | CASPSSLAGTGELFF
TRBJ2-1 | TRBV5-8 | CASSQTGSSYNEQFF
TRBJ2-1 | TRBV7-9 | CASSRYSGLDRGHEQFF
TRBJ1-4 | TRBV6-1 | CASSEGQGVGNEKLFF
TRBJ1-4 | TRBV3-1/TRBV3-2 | CASSQGGRGEKLFF
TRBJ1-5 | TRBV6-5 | CASSSTGGNQPQHF
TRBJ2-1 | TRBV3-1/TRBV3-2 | CASSRAAGASYNEQFF
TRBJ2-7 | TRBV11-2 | CATGERYYEQYF
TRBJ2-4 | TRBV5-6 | CASRSGTAPSGAKNIQYF
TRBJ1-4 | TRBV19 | CASSPTDEKLFF
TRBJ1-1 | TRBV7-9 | CASSLGGTVTLNTEAFF
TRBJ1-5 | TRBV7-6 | CASSPQDRVPDQPQHF
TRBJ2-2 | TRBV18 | CASSPLPFQAGTGELFF
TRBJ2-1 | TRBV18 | CASSPTENEQFF
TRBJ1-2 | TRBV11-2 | CASSHGQGVGYTF
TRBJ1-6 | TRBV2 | CASTLITDSPLHF
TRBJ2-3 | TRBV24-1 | CATSTDYTDTQYF
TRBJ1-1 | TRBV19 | CASSTSGTGRLAFF
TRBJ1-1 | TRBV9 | CASSVAGGEGTEAFF
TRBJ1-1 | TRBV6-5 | CASSYSRAINTEAFF
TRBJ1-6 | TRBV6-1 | CASSEGQLYNSPLHF
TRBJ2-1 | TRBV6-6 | CASSRTTIDYNEQFF
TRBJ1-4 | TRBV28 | CASSIQLEKLFF
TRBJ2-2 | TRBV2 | CASSRQGFNTGELFF
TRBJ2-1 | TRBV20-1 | CSARYYNEQFF
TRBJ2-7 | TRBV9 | CASSTQRNISYEQYF